A single sample gave rise to the 19 T cell receptor beta chains below, sequenced in a study of blood T cell repertoires in COVID-19. The protocol was immunoSEQ multiplex PCR, while the TCRdb copy is restricted to in-frame clones and leaves out a portion. Of roughly 100,000 clones listed, 90% to 95% are singletons. Sample: peripheral blood. The source is a human donor in a cohort sampled during active COVID-19.

CDR3 nucleotides: TGTGCCAGCAGCTTAGTGGGACAGGGAATTTTAAGGGTAAACACTGAAGCTTTCTTT. This encodes CASSLVGQGILRVNTEAFF. The gene calls are TRBV7-9 and TRBJ1-1; 9 nucleotides agree with TRBD1. Germline V gives CDR1 SEHNR, CDR2 FQNEAQ (reference sequence). The CDR3 contains 19 residues. J gave up 2 bases and V 1 base, and 14 bases lay outside the gene matches.

Written as DNA, the CDR3 is TGCGCCAGCAGTGAGTACGGGACAACAGACAATGAGCAGTTCTTC. Protein product: CASSEYGTTDNEQFF. V gene TRBV10-1 combines with J gene TRBJ2-1; possible D gene TRBD1, 6 bases. Germline lookup yields CDR1 WNHNN and CDR2 SYGVQD (reference sequence). The CDR3 spans 15 residues. V lost 1 base and J lost 5, with 12 bases in between.

The chain links TRBV2 to TRBJ2-2; 10 bases are shared with TRBD2. This CDR3 comprises 15 residues. Germline values: CDR1 SNHLY, CDR2 FYNNEI. Germline trimming cut 8 bases from V and 1 base from J; bases unmatched to any gene: 4. The chain's CDR3 is CASRWTSGNTGELFF. The CDR3 nucleotides read TGTGCCAGCCGATGGACTAGCGGGAACACCGGGGAGCTGTTTTTT.

This rearrangement joins TRBV19 to TRBJ1-1, with 7 bases that match TRBD1. Germline CDR1 is LNHDA and CDR2 is SQIVND (reference sequence). The CDR3 runs to 13 residues. Trimming cost V 6 bases and J 2 bases; bases outside gene matches: 3. The CDR3 DNA sequence: TGTGCCAGTAGCCGGGACAGAAACACTGAAGCTTTCTTT. Translated: CASSRDRNTEAFF. The full variable domain, in which reference TRBV19 and TRBJ1-1 provide the parts outside the CDR3, is DGGITQSPKYLFRKEGQNVTLSCEQNLNHDAMYWYRQDPGQGLRLIYYSQIVNDFQKGDIAEGYSVSREKKESFPLTVTSAQKNPTAFYLCASSRDRNTEAFFGQGTRLTVV.

The chain uses TRBV19 and TRBJ1-1; D remains unclear. Trimming cost V 4 bases and J 1 base, with 10 bases left between them. Per germline, CDR1 LNHDA and CDR2 SQIVND (reference sequence). The CDR3 loop spans 14 amino acids. The CDR3 spells CASSTGSWNTEAFF. CDR3 nucleotides: TGTGCCAGTAGTACCGGGAGCTGGAACACTGAAGCTTTCTTT.

The gene calls are TRBV9 and TRBJ2-3; TRBD1 is a possible D gene (5 bases). V was trimmed by 0 bases and J by 6 bases, leaving 8 bases between them. The CDR3 extends over 13 amino acids. The V gene's germline CDR1 is SGDLS and CDR2 YYNGEE. CDR3 loop: CASSVATADTQYF. CDR3 sequence (DNA): TGTGCCAGCAGCGTAGCGACAGCCGATACGCAGTATTTT.

This clone has just a few counts. The V call is TRBV7-9, the J call TRBJ1-1; 8 bases are shared with TRBD1. The CDR3 extends over 16 amino acids. The J segment lost 3 bases and the V segment lost 0 bases, leaving 6 bases of the junction unmatched. Germline loops: CDR1 SEHNR, CDR2 FQNEAQ (reference sequence). CDR3 amino acids: CASSLAQTGVDTEAFF. The DNA of the CDR3 is TGTGCCAGCAGCTTAGCCCAGACAGGGGTGGACACTGAAGCTTTCTTT.

The genes are TRBV6-2 or TRBV6-3 and TRBJ2-3, with 7 positions matching TRBD2. In germline, CDR1 is MNHEY, CDR2 SVGEGT. V lost 2 bases, J lost 2 bases, and 10 bases stayed unmatched. This CDR3 region has 17 residues. The CDR3 reads CASSYEERGLFTDTQYF. The CDR3 nucleotides read TGTGCCAGCAGTTACGAGGAGCGGGGTTTATTCACAGATACGCAGTATTTT.

This chain uses TRBV15 with TRBJ1-5, with no clear D. Deletions cut 0 bases from V and 2 bases from J, with 11 bases between. Germline V gives CDR1 LNHNV, CDR2 YYDKDF (reference sequence). The CDR3 covers 16 residues. CDR3 loop: CATSREKDWGNQPQHF. The CDR3 nucleotides are TGTGCCACCAGCAGAGAGAAGGACTGGGGCAATCAGCCCCAGCATTTT.

V usage is TRBV11-3 and J usage is TRBJ2-1; 7 bases line up with TRBD2. V was pared by 5 bases and J by 4 bases, with 5 bases of the junction left unmatched. From germline, CDR1 is SGHNT and CDR2 YENEEA. This CDR3 spans 14 amino acids. CDR3 coding DNA: TGTGCCAGCAGCGGGAGGGCCGGGTACAATGAGCAGTTCTTC. Protein sequence: CASSGRAGYNEQFF.

The V call is TRBV10-2, the J call TRBJ2-1; 8 bases line up with TRBD2. Losses at the gene ends were 9 bases for V and 4 bases for J; bases not matched to a gene: 8. CDR1 is WSHSY and CDR2 is SAAADI in the germline V gene. The CDR3 is made up of 14 amino acids. CDR3 DNA: TGCGCCAGTGCGAGCGGGAGAGGATACAATGAGCAGTTCTTC. The encoded protein is CASASGRGYNEQFF.

The table lists this clone with a count of one. V gene TRBV12-3 or TRBV12-4 combines with J gene TRBJ2-4; D is possibly TRBD1 (6 bases). This CDR3 has 13 amino acids. V was trimmed by 6 bases and J by 6 bases, leaving 12 bases between them. The CDR3 bases are TGTGCCAGCAGGTACAGGGAACTAAACATTCAGTACTTC. It codes for CASRYRELNIQYF.

The J gene is TRBJ2-3, the V gene TRBV10-1; 14 bases map to TRBD2. Trimming took 6 bases from V and 4 from J; bases not matched to a gene: 3. The CDR3 extends over 15 amino acids. From germline, CDR1 is WNHNN and CDR2 SYGVQD (reference sequence). DNA of the CDR3: TGCGCCAGCAGCCGACTAGCGGGAGGGGCAGATACGCAGTATTTT. Protein product: CASSRLAGGADTQYF.

V is TRBV5-1 and J is TRBJ2-1, with a possible D match to TRBD1 (5 bases). Trimming removed 2 bases at V and 7 bases at J, with 13 bases between. The CDR3 runs to 14 residues. Per germline, CDR1 SGHRS and CDR2 YFSETQ. This CDR3 reads CASSLTPQGNEQFF. In DNA form, the CDR3 reads TGCGCCAGCAGCTTAACCCCCCAGGGAAATGAGCAGTTCTTC.

This clone was seen a single time. V gene TRBV18 combines with J gene TRBJ1-5, with D perhaps TRBD1 (6 bases). V was trimmed by 3 bases and J by 8 bases, leaving 14 bases between them. CDR1 KGHSH and CDR2 LQKENI come from the germline V gene. The CDR3 totals 14 residues. The CDR3 spells CASSPQQGLEPQHF. The CDR3 DNA reads TGTGCCAGCTCACCCCAACAGGGCTTGGAGCCCCAGCATTTT.

The chain uses TRBV9 and TRBJ1-3; D is unresolved. This CDR3 comprises 15 residues. Deletions cut 4 bases from V and 1 base from J, with 12 bases between. Germline CDR1 SGDLS, CDR2 YYNGEE. The CDR3 region is CASSPTGLSGNTIYF. The CDR3 region has the DNA TGTGCCAGCAGCCCGACGGGATTGTCTGGAAACACCATATATTTT. The entire variable domain, with the rest obtained from reference TRBV9 and TRBJ1-3, is as follows: DSGVTQTPKHLITATGQRVTLRCSPRSGDLSVYWYQQSLDQGLQFLIQYYNGEERAKGNILERFSAQQFPDLHSELNLSSLELGDSALYFCASSPTGLSGNTIYFGEGSWLTVV.

The DNA for the CDR3 is TGTGCCAGCAGCTTGGACAGGGGGTTGACAGATACGCAGTATTTT. Translating it yields CASSLDRGLTDTQYF. This chain uses TRBV5-4 with TRBJ2-3; TRBD1 agrees at 8 bases. This CDR3 region has 15 residues. V lost 0 bases and J lost 3; bases outside the gene matches: 3. Germline V gives CDR1 SGHNT, CDR2 YYREEE (reference sequence). The full variable domain, its missing parts supplied by reference TRBV5-4 and TRBJ2-3, is ETGVTQSPTHLIKTRGQQVTLRCSSQSGHNTVSWYQQALGQGPQFIFQYYREEENGRGNFPPRFSGLQFPNYSSELNVNALELDDSALYLCASSLDRGLTDTQYFGPGTRLTVL.

This sequence joins TRBV19 and TRBJ2-7, with 9 bases aligning to TRBD2. The length of the CDR3 is 15 residues. The junction had 5 bases not matched to a gene; V was cut back by 5 bases and J by 0 bases. The germline gives CDR1 LNHDA, CDR2 SQIVND (reference sequence). CDR3 coding DNA: TGTGCCAGTAGTGTCACTAGCGGGTTCTCCTACGAGCAGTACTTC. This encodes CASSVTSGFSYEQYF.

V and J are TRBV9 and TRBJ2-7; 9 nucleotides align to TRBD2. V shed 0 bases, J shed 3 bases, and the junction held 7 bases outside the gene matches. The CDR3 is made up of 16 amino acids. Looked up from germline, CDR1 is SGDLS and CDR2 is YYNGEE. The CDR3 DNA sequence: TGTGCCAGCAGCGTAGTAGCCGGGACTAGCCTCTACGAGCAGTACTTC. Amino acids: CASSVVAGTSLYEQYF.